This T cell receptor beta chain was retrieved from a study of shared clonotypes between healthy human individuals (dated by TCRdb to 2018 to 2020). Regarding the study in general: A few men and two women, aged 18 to 49 years, made up the cohort. For each donor, CD4 naive and CD4 memory were each run on three plates, CD8 naive on two plates, and CD8 memory on one plate. To estimate repertoire size and how much clonotypes are shared between individuals, the study performed deep sequencing of blood TCR repertoires from five healthy adults. To increase sequencing depth and limit assay-specific biases, different laboratories used diverse techniques to prepare libraries and sequence TCR repertoires. Each donor's leukapheresis produced roughly between about 0.9 and 9.5 billion PBMCs. The paper as a whole reports these results and caveats: Sharing across a few donors was observed for roughly 5% of naive CD4, over 3% of naive CD8, 2.3% of memory CD4, and about 0.38% of memory CD8 clonotypes. Incomplete sequencing was indicated by rarefaction of sorted-subset datasets, despite the large sequencing depth. Higher generation probabilities were observed for clonotypes shared by all four sorted-subset donors than for non-shared clonotypes. The small number of donors limited the genetic and exposure-history diversity represented. Sampling was restricted to blood, and TCR repertoires in tissue are likely to differ from TCR repertoires in blood. Larger estimated clonotype richness was generally found for naive subsets than for memory subsets. Pairwise subsampling indicated that sequencing depth was expected to affect the degree of clonotype sharing among donors.

The CDR3 sequence holds 12 residues, the cysteine and phenylalanine included. The CDR3 DNA has 36 bases and is translated from base 1. The germline V gene (reference sequence) yields LNHNV for CDR1 and YYDKDF for CDR2. Deletion took 1 base off V and 6 bases off J, with a span of 7 bases between the germline ends. The donors were healthy, HIV-negative adults who had no recently reported acute infections or vaccinations. Every donor was a Caucasian adult residing in Nashville, Tennessee, USA. CD4+ T cells were enriched through magnetic negative selection, after which naive cells were positively selected on CD45RA and the remaining negative fraction served as the memory subset. Blood was obtained by leukapheresis, after which PBMCs were separated by Ficoll-Histopaque density gradient centrifugation and cryopreserved in liquid nitrogen vapor phase. Purity and quantity of every magnetically sorted T cell population were checked by analytical flow cytometry. Genomic DNA was isolated from every sorted fraction and measured by UV absorbance on a Nanodrop 2000c.

As to this clone: Its antigen remains undetermined. Base qualities are missing; no much larger clone stands one base away.

Using the deep immunoSEQ assay, multiplex PCR amplified TCR CDR3 regions from genomic DNA. Genomic DNA extracted from each cell subset was distributed evenly over all wells of several immunoSEQ 96-well plates, and each plate served as one replicate. For sorted subsets, each replicate PCR was loaded with approximately 190 ng genomic DNA, equivalent to 30,000 or so T cell genomes. The purified libraries were quantified using a Qubit 3.0 fluorometer, sized with a Bioanalyzer 2100, and then quantified again using the KAPA Library Quantification kit. Every immunoSEQ 96-well plate was sequenced on a dedicated single-read 150-cycle Illumina NextSeq 550 flow cell. The authors processed their data as follows. Because only junctional sequences without quality scores were contained in the immunoSEQ output, filtering matching that applied to full-length reads could not be performed. To assign V/J genes and CDR3, sequences were annotated using PyIR, a Python wrapper for IgBLAST v1.9, with IMGT germline references. Reads were removed for weak V/J assignments (E-value above 1e-6), missing CDR3, stop codons, out-of-frame junctions, or ambiguous translated residues. A V3J clonotype was defined by an identical inferred V gene, J gene, and CDR3 amino acid sequence. Percentage overlap between repertoires was calculated by dividing the number of shared unique clonotypes by the size of the smaller repertoire. RTK rarefaction, the Chao1 estimator, and Recon v2.1 estimates of unobserved clonotypes were used to assess repertoire richness. Generation probabilities for all TCRbeta clonotypes obtained by the gDNA method from a few donors were computed using OLGA. Imported from immuneACCESS, the table was reduced by TCRdb to in-frame sequences with V and J called. These copies leave out some clones; in studies compared against another copy, an unresolved V gene accounts for under half, and the cause of the remainder is not known. V, J and clone size were drawn from that table, and D and trimming were deduced from the DNA. Within this sample are 980,000 or so clones, with less than 85% of them counted one time only. About 1.5% of the sample rests with the top ten.

What was sequenced was memory CD4+ T cells sorted from blood. The cell subset or site label here, explained by the study, means: CD45RA-negative fraction. In this chain, TRBV15 is recombined with TRBJ2-7, with TRBD2 tentatively as D gene (5 bases match). The origin of this receptor is a man between 18 and 35 years old in good health. This receptor carries the CDR3 CATSRVRGEQYF. The DNA sequence is TGTGCCACCAGCAGAGTCCGGGGCGAGCAGTACTTC. The reference TRBV15 and TRBJ2-7 proteins fill in what lies around the CDR3, so the full variable domain reads DAMVIQNPRYQVTQFGKPVTLSCSQTLNHNVMYWYQQKSSQAPKLLFHYYDKDFNNEADTPDNFQSRRPNTSFCFLDIRSPGLGDTAMYLCATSRVRGEQYFGPGTRLTVT.